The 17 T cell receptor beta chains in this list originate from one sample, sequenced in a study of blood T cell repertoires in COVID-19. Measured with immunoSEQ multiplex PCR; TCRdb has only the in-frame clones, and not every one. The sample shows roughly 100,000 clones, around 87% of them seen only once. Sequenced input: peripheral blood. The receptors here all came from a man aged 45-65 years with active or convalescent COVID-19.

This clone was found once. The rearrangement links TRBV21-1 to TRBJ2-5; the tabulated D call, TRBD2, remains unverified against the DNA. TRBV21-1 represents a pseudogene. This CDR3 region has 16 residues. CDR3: CASSKSTKDISGTQYF. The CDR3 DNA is TGTGCCAGCAGCAAGAGCACCAAAGATATTTCGGGGACCCAGTACTTC.

The DNA of the CDR3 is TGTGCCAGCAGACTAGCGGGGGGGCAAACAGATACGCAGTATTTT. Its translation: CASRLAGGQTDTQYF. The chain uses TRBV2 and TRBJ2-3; TRBD2 matches at 13 bases. Germline CDR1 reads SNHLY; CDR2 reads FYNNEI. The CDR3 extends over 15 amino acids. The trim removed 6 bases at V and 3 bases at J, leaving 3 bases unmatched.

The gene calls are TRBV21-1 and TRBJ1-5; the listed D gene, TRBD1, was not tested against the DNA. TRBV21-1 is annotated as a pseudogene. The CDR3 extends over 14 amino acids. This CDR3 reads CASSKSQAIQPQHF. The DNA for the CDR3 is TGTGCCAGCAGCAAAAGTCAGGCAATTCAGCCCCAGCATTTT.

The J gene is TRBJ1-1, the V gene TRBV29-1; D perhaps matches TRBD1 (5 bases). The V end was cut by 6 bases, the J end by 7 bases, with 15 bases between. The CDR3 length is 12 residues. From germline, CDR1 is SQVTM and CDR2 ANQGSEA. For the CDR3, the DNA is TGCAGCGTACGTCCAGGGTTGGGTGAAGCTTTCTTT. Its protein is CSVRPGLGEAFF. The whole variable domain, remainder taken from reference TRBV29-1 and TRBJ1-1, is SAVISQKPSRDICQRGTSLTIQCQVDSQVTMMFWYRQQPGQSLTLIATANQGSEATYESGFVIDKFPISRPNLTFSTLTVSNMSPEDSSIYLCSVRPGLGEAFFGQGTRLTVV.

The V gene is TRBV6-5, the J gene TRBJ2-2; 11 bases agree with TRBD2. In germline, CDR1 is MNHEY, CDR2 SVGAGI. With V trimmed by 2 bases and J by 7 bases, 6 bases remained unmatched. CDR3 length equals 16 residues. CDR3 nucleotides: TGTGCCAGCAGTTACGGGCTAGCGGGGGGAATCGGGGAGCTGTTTTTT. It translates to CASSYGLAGGIGELFF.

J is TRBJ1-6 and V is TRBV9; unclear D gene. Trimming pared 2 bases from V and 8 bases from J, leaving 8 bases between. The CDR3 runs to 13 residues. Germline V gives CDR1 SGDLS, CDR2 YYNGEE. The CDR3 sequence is CASSVDSYSPLHF. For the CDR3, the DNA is TGTGCCAGCAGCGTTGACTCCTATTCACCCCTCCACTTT.

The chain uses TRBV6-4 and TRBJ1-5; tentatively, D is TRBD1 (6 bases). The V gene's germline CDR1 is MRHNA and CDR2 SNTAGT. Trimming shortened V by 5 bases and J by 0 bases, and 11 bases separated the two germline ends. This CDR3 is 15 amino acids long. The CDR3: CASSPDRNSNQPQHF. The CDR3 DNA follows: TGTGCCAGCAGTCCAGACAGGAATAGCAATCAGCCCCAGCATTTT.

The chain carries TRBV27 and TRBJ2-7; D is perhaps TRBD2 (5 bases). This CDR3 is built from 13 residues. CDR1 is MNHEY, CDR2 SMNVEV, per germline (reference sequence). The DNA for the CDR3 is TGTGTCTCCCGTAGGAGCGGCTCCTACGAGCAGTACTTC. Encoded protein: CVSRRSGSYEQYF.

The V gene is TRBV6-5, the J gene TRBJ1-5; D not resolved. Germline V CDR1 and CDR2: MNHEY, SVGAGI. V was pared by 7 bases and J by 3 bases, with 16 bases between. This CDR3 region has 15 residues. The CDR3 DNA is TGTGCCAGCACGGAGGGTTGGGGTGACAATCAGCCCCAGCATTTT. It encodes CASTEGWGDNQPQHF.

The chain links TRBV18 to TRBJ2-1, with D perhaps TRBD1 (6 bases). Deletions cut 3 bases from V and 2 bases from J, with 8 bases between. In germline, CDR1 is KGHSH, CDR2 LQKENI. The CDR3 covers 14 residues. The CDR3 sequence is CASSPRQAYNEQFF. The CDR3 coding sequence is TGTGCCAGCTCACCGAGACAGGCCTACAATGAGCAGTTCTTC.

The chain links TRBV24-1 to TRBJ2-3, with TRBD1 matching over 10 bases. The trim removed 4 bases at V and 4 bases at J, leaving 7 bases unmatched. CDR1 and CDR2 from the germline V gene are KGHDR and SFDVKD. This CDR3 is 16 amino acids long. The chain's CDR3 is CATSDGGQGRPDTQYF. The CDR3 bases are TGTGCCACCAGTGACGGGGGACAGGGGCGTCCAGATACGCAGTATTTT.

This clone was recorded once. The CDR3 spells CASSIGTGGTTGELFF. The CDR3 bases are TGTGCCAGTAGTATAGGGACAGGGGGCACGACCGGGGAGCTGTTTTTT. The chain uses TRBV19 and TRBJ2-2, with 11 bases identical to TRBD1. Germline V gene lookup returns CDR1 LNHDA and CDR2 SQIVND (reference sequence). The CDR3 extends over 16 amino acids. V shed 1 base, J shed 5 bases, and the junction held 3 bases outside the gene matches.

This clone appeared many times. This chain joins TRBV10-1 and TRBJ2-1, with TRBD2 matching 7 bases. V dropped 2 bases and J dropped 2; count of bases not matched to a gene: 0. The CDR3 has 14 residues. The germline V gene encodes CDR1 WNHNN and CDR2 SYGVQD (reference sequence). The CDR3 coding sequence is TGCGCCAGCAGTGAGGGACTAGCCTACAATGAGCAGTTCTTC. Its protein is CASSEGLAYNEQFF.

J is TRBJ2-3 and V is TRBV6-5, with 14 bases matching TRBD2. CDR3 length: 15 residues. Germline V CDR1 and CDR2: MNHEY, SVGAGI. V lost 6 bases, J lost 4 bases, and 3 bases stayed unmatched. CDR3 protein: CASRGLAGVADTQYF. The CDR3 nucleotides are TGTGCCAGCAGGGGACTAGCGGGGGTTGCAGATACGCAGTATTTT.

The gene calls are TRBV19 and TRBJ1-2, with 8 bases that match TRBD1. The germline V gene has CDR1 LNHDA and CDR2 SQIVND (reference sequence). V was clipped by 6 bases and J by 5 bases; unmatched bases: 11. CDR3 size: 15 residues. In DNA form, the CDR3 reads TGTGCCAGTAGCAACTTGGGGGGACAGGAGTATGGCTACACCTTC. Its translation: CASSNLGGQEYGYTF.

The CDR3 nucleotides read TGTGCCAGCAGCTTAGATCATAGAGCCACCGGGGAGCTGTTTTTT. Amino acids: CASSLDHRATGELFF. J is TRBJ2-2 and V is TRBV7-8; no reliable D call. Looked up from germline, CDR1 is SGHVS and CDR2 is FQNEAQ. The V gene lost 1 base and the J gene lost 4 bases, with 10 bases spanning the gap. There are 15 residues in the CDR3. Drawing the rest from reference TRBV7-8 and TRBJ2-2, the complete variable domain is GAGVSQSPRYKVAKRGQDVALRCDPISGHVSLFWYQQALGQGPEFLTYFQNEAQLDKSGLPSDRFFAERPEGSVSTLKIQRTQQEDSAVYLCASSLDHRATGELFFGEGSRLTVL.

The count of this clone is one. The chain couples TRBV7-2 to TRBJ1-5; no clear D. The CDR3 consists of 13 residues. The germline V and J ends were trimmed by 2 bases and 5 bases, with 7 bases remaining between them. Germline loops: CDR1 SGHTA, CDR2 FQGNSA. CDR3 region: CASSLFSDQPQHF. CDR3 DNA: TGTGCCAGCAGCTTATTCTCGGATCAGCCCCAGCATTTT.